The following is a TCR beta chain sequence with its context. TCRdb used MiXCR to reprocess the RT-PCR reads, holding one entry per CDR3 protein. The sample holds about 960,000 distinct CDR3 sequences, around 17% seen once. This sample was included in a study of patients and donors after allogeneic stem cell transplantation. With V trimmed by 2 bases and J by 7 bases, 6 bases remained unmatched. From germline, CDR1 is GTSNPN and CDR2 SVGIG (reference sequence). The CDR3 is 13 amino acids. The origin of this receptor is a human donor who was either an allogeneic HSCT recipient or a stem cell or donor lymphocyte infusion donor (not recorded which). It is not recorded whose cells these are; they may come from a transplant donor. The sample consisted of blood, either unsorted or a sorted T cell fraction (not recorded which). This sequence joins TRBV30 and TRBJ1-2, with 8 bases that match TRBD1. The CDR3 DNA sequence: TGTGCCTGGAGTCTGGACAGGGAGGTTGGCTACACCTTC. Protein product: CAWSLDREVGYTF.